This entry features one T cell receptor (beta chain) sequence. Separation from the 666-subject first cohort characterized the roughly 110-subject validation cohort, to which the donors belonged. The data were obtained in a study of cytomegalovirus exposure and HLA in healthy donors. The protocol was immunoSEQ multiplex PCR, while the TCRdb copy is restricted to in-frame clones and leaves out a portion. The sample gives about 330,000 clones, just over 85% of which show up once; under 0.85% is in the top ten. Input material: PBMCs. The sequence was collected from a woman between 18 and 30 years old in good health and CMV-seronegative.

The CDR3 DNA reads as TGCAGCGTTTATCGCGAGAACACTGAAGCTTTCTTT. Translating gives CSVYRENTEAFF. The chain carries TRBV29-1 and TRBJ1-1; D ambiguous. Deletions cut 5 bases from V and 1 base from J, with 8 bases between. This CDR3 region has 12 residues. Germline CDR1 is SQVTM and CDR2 is ANQGSEA.